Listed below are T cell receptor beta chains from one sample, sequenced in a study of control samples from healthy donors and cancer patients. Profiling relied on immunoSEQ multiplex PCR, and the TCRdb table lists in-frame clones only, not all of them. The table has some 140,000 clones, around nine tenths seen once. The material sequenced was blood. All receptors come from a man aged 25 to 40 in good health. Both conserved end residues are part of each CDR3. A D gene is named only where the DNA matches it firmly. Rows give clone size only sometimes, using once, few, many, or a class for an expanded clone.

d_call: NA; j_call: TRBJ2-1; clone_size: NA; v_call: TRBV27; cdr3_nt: TGTGCCAGCAGTTTAGCCAGCTACAATGAGCAGTTCTTC; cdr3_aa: CASSLASYNEQFF
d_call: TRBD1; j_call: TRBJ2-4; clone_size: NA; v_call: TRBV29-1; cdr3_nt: TGCAGCGTCCGGGACAGGGGAAGGAACATTCAGTACTTC; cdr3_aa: CSVRDRGRNIQYF
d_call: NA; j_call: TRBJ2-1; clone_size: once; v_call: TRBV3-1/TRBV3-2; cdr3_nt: TGTGCCAGCAGCCGGGGAGGCTGGGATGAGCAGTTCTTC; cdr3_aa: CASSRGGWDEQFF
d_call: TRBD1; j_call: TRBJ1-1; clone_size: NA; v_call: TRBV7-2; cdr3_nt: TGTGCCAGCAGCTTAGCGACAGGGGGAACGAACACTGAAGCTTTCTTT; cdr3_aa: CASSLATGGTNTEAFF
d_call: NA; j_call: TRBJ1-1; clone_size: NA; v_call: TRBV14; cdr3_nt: TGTGCCAGCAGCCAAGATCTCAGGGGATACACTGAAGCTTTCTTT; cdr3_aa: CASSQDLRGYTEAFF
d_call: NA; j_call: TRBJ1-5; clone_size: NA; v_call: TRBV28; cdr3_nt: TGTGCCAGCAGTCCCCGATTGCTGGGGAATCAGCCCCAGCATTTT; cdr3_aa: CASSPRLLGNQPQHF
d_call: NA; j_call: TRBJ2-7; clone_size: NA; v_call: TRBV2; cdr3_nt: TGTGCCAGCAAGGGGGAGCCCCTTGGGGAGCAGTACTTC; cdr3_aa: CASKGEPLGEQYF
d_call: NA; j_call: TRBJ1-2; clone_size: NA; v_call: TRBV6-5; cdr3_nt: TGTGCCAGCAGTTACTCGTGGGTCGCGGGTCTGGCTGGCTACACCTTC; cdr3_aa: CASSYSWVAGLAGYTF
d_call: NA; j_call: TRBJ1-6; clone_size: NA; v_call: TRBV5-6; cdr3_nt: TGTGCCAGCAGCTTGTATGGGGTTAATTCACCCCTCCACTTT; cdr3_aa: CASSLYGVNSPLHF
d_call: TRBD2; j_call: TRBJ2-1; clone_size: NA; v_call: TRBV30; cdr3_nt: TGTGCCTGGGGTAGCGGGAGGGTGTCCTACAATGAGCAGTTCTTC; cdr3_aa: CAWGSGRVSYNEQFF
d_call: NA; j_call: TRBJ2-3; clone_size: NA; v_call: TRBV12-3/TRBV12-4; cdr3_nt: TGTGCCAGCAGTCCCCGGCGGCTTACGCAGTATTTT; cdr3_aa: CASSPRRLTQYF
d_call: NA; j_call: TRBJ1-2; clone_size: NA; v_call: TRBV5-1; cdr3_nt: TGCGCTAGCCGGGGTAAGGTAGTTGATGGCTACACCTTC; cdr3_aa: CASRGKVVDGYTF
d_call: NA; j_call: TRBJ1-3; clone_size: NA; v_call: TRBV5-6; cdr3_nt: TGTGCCAGCAGCCCAAACGTGGGCAGGTACCGAAACACCATATATTTT; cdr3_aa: CASSPNVGRYRNTIYF
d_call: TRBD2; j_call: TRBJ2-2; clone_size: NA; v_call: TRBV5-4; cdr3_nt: TGTGCCAGCAGCCTGGAGTCTAGCGGGACCGGGGAGCTGTTTTTT; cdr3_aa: CASSLESSGTGELFF
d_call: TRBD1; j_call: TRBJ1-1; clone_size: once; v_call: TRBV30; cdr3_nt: TGTGCCTGGAGCAGCGGACAGGGGGCAGTGGAAGCTTTCTTT; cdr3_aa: CAWSSGQGAVEAFF
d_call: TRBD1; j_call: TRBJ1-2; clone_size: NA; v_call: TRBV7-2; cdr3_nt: TGTGCCAGCAGCCCCAGGGGACAGGGGGGTGGCTACACCTTC; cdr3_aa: CASSPRGQGGGYTF
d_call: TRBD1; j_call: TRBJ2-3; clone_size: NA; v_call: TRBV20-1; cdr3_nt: TGCAGTGCTAGTACGAGACAGGGGGCCTCAGATACGCAGTATTTT; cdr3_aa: CSASTRQGASDTQYF
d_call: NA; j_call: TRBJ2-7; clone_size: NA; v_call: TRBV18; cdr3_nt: TGTGCCAGCTCACCCATTAGGGTACTTCGGGTCACAAGCTCCTACGAGCAGTACTTC; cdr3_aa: CASSPIRVLRVTSSYEQYF
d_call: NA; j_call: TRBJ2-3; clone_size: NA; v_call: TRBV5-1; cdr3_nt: TGCGCCAGCAGCTTGGGAGGAGATACGCAGTATTTT; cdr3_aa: CASSLGGDTQYF
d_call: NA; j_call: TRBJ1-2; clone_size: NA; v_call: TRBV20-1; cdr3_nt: TGCAGTGCTAGTCGGGGGCTTAAAAACTATGGCTACACCTTC; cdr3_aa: CSASRGLKNYGYTF
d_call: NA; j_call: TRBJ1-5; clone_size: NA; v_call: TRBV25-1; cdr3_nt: TGTGCCAGCAGTGAATCAGGGTCTCCCAATCAGCCCCAGCATTTT; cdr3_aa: CASSESGSPNQPQHF
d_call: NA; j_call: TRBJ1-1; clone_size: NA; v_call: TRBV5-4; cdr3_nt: TGTGCCAGCAGCTTTAGGCGGAACACTGAAGCTTTCTTT; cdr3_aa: CASSFRRNTEAFF
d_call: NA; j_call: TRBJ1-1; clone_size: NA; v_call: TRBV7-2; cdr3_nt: TGTGCCAGCAGCTTATTGGGGAGTGGAGGGGTTACTGAAGCTTTCTTT; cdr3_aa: CASSLLGSGGVTEAFF
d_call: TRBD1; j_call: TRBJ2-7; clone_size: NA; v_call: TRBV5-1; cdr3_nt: TGCGCCAGCAGCTTGCTCGAAAACAGGGGTACCTACGAGCAGTACTTC; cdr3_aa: CASSLLENRGTYEQYF
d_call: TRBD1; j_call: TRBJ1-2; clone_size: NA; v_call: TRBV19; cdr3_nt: TGTGCCAGTAGTGCATCGGGGACAGGGTATGGCTACACCTTC; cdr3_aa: CASSASGTGYGYTF
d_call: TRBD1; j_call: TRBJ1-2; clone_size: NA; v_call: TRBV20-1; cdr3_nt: TGCAGTGCTGGAGACAGGGACGGCTACACCTTC; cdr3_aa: CSAGDRDGYTF
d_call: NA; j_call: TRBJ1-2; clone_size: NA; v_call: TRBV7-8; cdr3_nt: TGTGCCAGCAGCTTCCTTAGGGTTGGAGCCTCTAACTATGGCTACACCTTC; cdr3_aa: CASSFLRVGASNYGYTF
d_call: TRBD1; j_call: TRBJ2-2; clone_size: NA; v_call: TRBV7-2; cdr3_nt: TGTGCCAGCAGCTTAGGGACAGGGGTTACCGGGGAGCTGTTTTTT; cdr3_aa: CASSLGTGVTGELFF
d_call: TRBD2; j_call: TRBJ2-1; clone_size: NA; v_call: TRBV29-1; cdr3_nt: TGCAGCTCGGGCGAGCATCTAGCGGGAGGGTTATTTGAGCAGTTCTTC; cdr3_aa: CSSGEHLAGGLFEQFF
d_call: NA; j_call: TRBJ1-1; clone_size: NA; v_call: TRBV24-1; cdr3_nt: TGTGCCACCAGTGACCGCGGACAGGAAGCTTTCTTT; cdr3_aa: CATSDRGQEAFF
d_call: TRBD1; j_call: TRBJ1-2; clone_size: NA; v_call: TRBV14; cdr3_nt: TGTGCCAGCAGCCGAGAACAGGGGATCTATGGCTACACCTTC; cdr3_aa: CASSREQGIYGYTF
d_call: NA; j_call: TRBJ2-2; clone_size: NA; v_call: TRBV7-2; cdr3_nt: TGTGCCAGCAGCTTAAAGCGGACGAACACCGGGGAGCTGTTTTTT; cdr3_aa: CASSLKRTNTGELFF
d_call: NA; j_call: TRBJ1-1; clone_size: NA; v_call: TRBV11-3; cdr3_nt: TGTGCCAGCAGCCTCCACCTGAACACTGAAGCTTTCTTT; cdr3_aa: CASSLHLNTEAFF
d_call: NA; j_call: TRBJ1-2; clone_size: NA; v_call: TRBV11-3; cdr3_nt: TGTGCCAGCAGCTTAGGACAGAGATCCTATGGCTACACCTTC; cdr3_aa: CASSLGQRSYGYTF
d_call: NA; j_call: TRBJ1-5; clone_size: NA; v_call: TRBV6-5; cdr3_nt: TGTGCCAGCATTAAGGGACGTAGCAATCAGCCCCAGCATTTT; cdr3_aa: CASIKGRSNQPQHF
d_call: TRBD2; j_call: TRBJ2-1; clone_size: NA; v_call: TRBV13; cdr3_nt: TGTGCCAGCGCAAGGGGAGGGGTCGGGGTTTACAATGAGCAGTTCTTC; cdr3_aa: CASARGGVGVYNEQFF
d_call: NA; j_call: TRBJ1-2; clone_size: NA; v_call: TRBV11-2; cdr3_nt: TGTGCCAGCAGCCGGGGGGGCGCTGGTAGTGGCTACACCTTC; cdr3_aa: CASSRGGAGSGYTF
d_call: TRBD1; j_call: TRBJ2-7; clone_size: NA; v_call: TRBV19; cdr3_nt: TGTGCCAGTAGACGACAGGGGTCCTACGAGCAGTACTTC; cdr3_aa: CASRRQGSYEQYF
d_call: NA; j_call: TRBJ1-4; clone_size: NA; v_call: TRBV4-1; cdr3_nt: TGCGCCAGCAGCCAATTGAAGACAGCCTCTAATGAAAAACTGTTTTTT; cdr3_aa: CASSQLKTASNEKLFF
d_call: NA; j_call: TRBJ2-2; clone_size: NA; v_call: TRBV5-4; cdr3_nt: TGTGCCAGCAGCTTGTCGGGGCGGACCACCGGGGAGCTGTTTTTT; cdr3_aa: CASSLSGRTTGELFF
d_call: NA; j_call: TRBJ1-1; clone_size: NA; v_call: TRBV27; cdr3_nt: TGTGCCAGCAGTTTTGCAGGGAACACTGAAGCTTTCTTT; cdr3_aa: CASSFAGNTEAFF
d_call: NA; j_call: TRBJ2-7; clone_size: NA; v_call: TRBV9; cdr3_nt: TGTGCCAGCAGCGTAGGGGTACTCTACTACGAGCAGTACTTC; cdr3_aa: CASSVGVLYYEQYF
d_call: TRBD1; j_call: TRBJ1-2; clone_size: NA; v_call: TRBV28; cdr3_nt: TGTGCCAGCAGTCCCTTAGGGACAGGGACTAACTATGGCTACACCTTC; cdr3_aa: CASSPLGTGTNYGYTF
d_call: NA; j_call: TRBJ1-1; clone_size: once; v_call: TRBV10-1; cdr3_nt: TGCGCCAGCAGCCAAACGAAGATAGGGCTGAAGAACACTGAAGCTTTCTTT; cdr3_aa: CASSQTKIGLKNTEAFF
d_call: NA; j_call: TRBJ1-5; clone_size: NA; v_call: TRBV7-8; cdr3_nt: TGTGCCAGCAGCAACAGGGTTTTGCAGCCCCAGCATTTT; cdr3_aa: CASSNRVLQPQHF
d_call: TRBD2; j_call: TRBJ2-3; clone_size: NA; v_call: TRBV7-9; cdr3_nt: TGTGCCACCCGACTAGCGGGAGTCTCTAGCACAGATACGCAGTATTTT; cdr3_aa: CATRLAGVSSTDTQYF
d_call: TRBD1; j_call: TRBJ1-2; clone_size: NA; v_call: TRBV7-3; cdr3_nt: TGTGCCAGCAGCCCTGGCCTTGGGACAGGGGATGGCTACACCTTC; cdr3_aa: CASSPGLGTGDGYTF